The rows below give T cell receptor beta chains drawn from one sample of a study of T cell repertoires in cytomegalovirus infection. TCRdb reanalysed the reads using MiXCR and keeps one entry per CDR3 protein. Of 200,000 to 250,000 distinct CDR3 sequences listed, 22% were seen once; the top ten hold 15% to 20%. The source material was CD8+ T cells from PBMCs. These receptors came from a human donor in good health (CMV status not recorded). Some clones in this sample may be carry-over from other donors' samples. CDR3s include the opening cysteine and the closing phenylalanine or tryptophan. Each record gives: J gene, V gene, clone size, D gene, CDR3 length, CDR3 protein, CDR3 DNA. D genes are given only for firm matches. Not every row has a clone size; where given, it reads once, few, many or a size class.

J: TRBJ2-5; V: TRBV7-9; size: many; D: -; length: 13; CDR3: CASSLVGIETQYF; DNA: TGTGCCAGCAGCTTAGTCGGCATTGAGACCCAGTACTTC
J: TRBJ1-1; V: TRBV28; size: -; D: TRBD1; length: 17; CDR3: CASSLILGQGVNTEAFF; DNA: TGTGCCAGCAGTTTAATTTTAGGACAGGGGGTGAACACTGAAGCTTTCTTT
J: TRBJ1-1; V: TRBV11-2; size: many; D: -; length: 16; CDR3: CASSLDQAGWNTEAFF; DNA: TGTGCCAGCAGCTTAGATCAGGCAGGGTGGAACACTGAAGCTTTCTTT
J: TRBJ2-1; V: TRBV3-1; size: few; D: -; length: 12; CDR3: CASSPSGDEQFF; DNA: TGTGCCAGCAGCCCCTCAGGAGATGAGCAGTTCTTC
J: TRBJ2-7; V: TRBV2; size: -; D: -; length: 14; CDR3: CASSESQGFYEQYF; DNA: TGTGCCAGCAGTGAATCTCAGGGGTTTTACGAGCAGTACTTC
J: TRBJ2-5; V: TRBV28; size: few; D: TRBD1; length: 14; CDR3: CASSEIGQGETQYF; DNA: TGTGCCAGCAGTGAAATCGGACAGGGAGAGACCCAGTACTTC
J: TRBJ1-1; V: TRBV6-5; size: many; D: -; length: 14; CDR3: CASSSGSGNTEAFF; DNA: TGTGCCAGCAGCTCGGGATCGGGGAACACTGAAGCTTTCTTT
J: TRBJ2-1; V: TRBV29-1; size: -; D: TRBD2; length: 13; CDR3: CSVGTSGYNEQFF; DNA: TGCAGCGTCGGGACTAGCGGCTACAATGAGCAGTTCTTC
J: TRBJ1-6; V: TRBV7-9; size: -; D: -; length: 15; CDR3: CASSPRDDYNSPLHF; DNA: TGTGCCAGCAGCCCCCGGGACGATTATAATTCACCCCTCCACTTT
J: TRBJ2-3; V: TRBV25-1; size: once; D: -; length: 16; CDR3: CASEDLRKRSTDTQYF; DNA: TGTGCCAGCGAGGACTTACGAAAGCGGAGCACAGATACGCAGTATTTT
J: TRBJ1-1; V: TRBV9; size: few; D: TRBD1; length: 14; CDR3: CASSARTGRTEAFF; DNA: TGTGCCAGCAGCGCCCGGACAGGGCGGACTGAAGCTTTCTTT
J: TRBJ2-5; V: TRBV7-2; size: many; D: TRBD2; length: 16; CDR3: CASRPLGGGALETQYF; DNA: TGTGCCAGCAGACCTCTGGGCGGGGGGGCACTCGAGACCCAGTACTTC
J: TRBJ2-3; V: TRBV7-2; size: many; D: TRBD2; length: 16; CDR3: CASSLATSGLTDTQYF; DNA: TGTGCCAGCAGCCTAGCCACTAGCGGTCTCACAGATACGCAGTATTTT
J: TRBJ1-2; V: TRBV29-1; size: few; D: -; length: 14; CDR3: CSVEGGSTNYGYTF; DNA: TGCAGCGTGGAGGGGGGGTCGACTAACTATGGCTACACCTTC
J: TRBJ1-1; V: TRBV27; size: -; D: -; length: 14; CDR3: CASSSRGKSTEAFF; DNA: TGTGCCAGCAGTTCCCGGGGAAAATCCACTGAAGCTTTCTTT
J: TRBJ2-1; V: TRBV7-6; size: many; D: -; length: 16; CDR3: CASSLGFFSSYNEQFF; DNA: TGTGCCAGCAGCTTAGGGTTCTTTAGCTCCTACAATGAGCAGTTCTTC
J: TRBJ2-3; V: TRBV7-2; size: many; D: -; length: 18; CDR3: CASSIRETSPPSTDTQYF; DNA: TGTGCCAGCAGCATCCGAGAGACTAGTCCACCTAGCACAGATACGCAGTATTTT
J: TRBJ1-2; V: TRBV6-1; size: many; D: -; length: 13; CDR3: CASSPGDLNGYTF; DNA: TGTGCCAGCAGTCCAGGGGATCTTAATGGCTACACCTTC
J: TRBJ1-2; V: TRBV6-1; size: many; D: TRBD1; length: 16; CDR3: CASRRTGTEKLYGYTF; DNA: TGTGCCAGCAGACGAACCGGGACAGAGAAACTCTATGGCTACACCTTC
J: TRBJ2-1; V: TRBV20-1; size: few; D: TRBD2; length: 18; CDR3: CSADKGLDDFSSYNEQFF; DNA: TGCAGTGCTGACAAGGGACTAGATGATTTCAGCTCCTACAATGAGCAGTTCTTC
J: TRBJ2-1; V: TRBV6-1; size: many; D: -; length: 15; CDR3: CASSEWGTGYNEQFF; DNA: TGTGCCAGCAGTGAGTGGGGAACTGGGTACAATGAGCAGTTCTTC
J: TRBJ1-2; V: TRBV28; size: -; D: -; length: 14; CDR3: CASSTRGPLYGYTF; DNA: TGTGCCAGCAGCACGCGGGGACCCCTCTATGGCTACACCTTC
J: TRBJ2-1; V: TRBV7-9; size: -; D: TRBD2; length: 16; CDR3: CASSPPTSGGADEQFF; DNA: TGTGCCAGCAGCCCCCCGACTAGCGGGGGGGCGGATGAGCAGTTCTTC
J: TRBJ2-5; V: TRBV7-9; size: -; D: TRBD1; length: 17; CDR3: CASSTSGDRVGQETQYF; DNA: TGTGCCAGCAGCACTTCGGGGGACAGGGTCGGTCAAGAGACCCAGTACTTC
J: TRBJ1-3; V: TRBV20-1; size: -; D: -; length: 18; CDR3: CSASKAGSISDSGNTIYF; DNA: TGCAGTGCTAGTAAGGCAGGATCGATCTCCGATTCTGGAAACACCATATATTTT
J: TRBJ1-6; V: TRBV7-9; size: -; D: -; length: 15; CDR3: CASSLAGDFNSPLHF; DNA: TGTGCCAGCAGCTTAGCAGGGGACTTTAATTCACCCCTCCACTTT
J: TRBJ2-5; V: TRBV7-9; size: many; D: TRBD2; length: 16; CDR3: CASSPEGLAGDETQYF; DNA: TGTGCCAGCAGCCCAGAGGGACTAGCGGGGGATGAGACCCAGTACTTC
J: TRBJ2-1; V: TRBV11-3; size: many; D: TRBD2; length: 17; CDR3: CASSLGAMSGANNEQFF; DNA: TGTGCCAGCAGCTTAGGAGCTATGAGCGGGGCTAACAATGAGCAGTTCTTC
J: TRBJ2-1; V: TRBV6-5; size: -; D: -; length: 12; CDR3: CSSSSYSKEQFF; DNA: TGTTCCAGCAGTTCATATAGCAAGGAGCAGTTCTTC
J: TRBJ2-1; V: TRBV24-1; size: -; D: -; length: 15; CDR3: CATGGWQGSYNEQFF; DNA: TGTGCCACCGGGGGTTGGCAGGGGTCCTACAATGAGCAGTTCTTC
J: TRBJ2-1; V: TRBV12-3/TRBV12-4; size: -; D: TRBD1; length: 14; CDR3: CASSPGGPGNEQFF; DNA: TGTGCCAGCAGTCCAGGGGGTCCCGGGAATGAGCAGTTCTTC
J: TRBJ2-1; V: TRBV7-6; size: many; D: TRBD1; length: 17; CDR3: CASSLEPGTGLPTGQFF; DNA: TGTGCCAGCAGCCTAGAACCCGGGACAGGGTTACCTACGGGGCAGTTCTTC
J: TRBJ2-3; V: TRBV7-4; size: -; D: TRBD2; length: 15; CDR3: CASSSWTSGGYTQYF; DNA: TGTGCCAGCAGCTCCTGGACTAGCGGGGGATATACGCAGTATTTT
J: TRBJ2-5; V: TRBV7-8; size: many; D: -; length: 17; CDR3: CASSLPSGQVYQETQYF; DNA: TGTGCCAGCAGCTTACCCTCCGGGCAAGTGTATCAAGAGACCCAGTACTTC
J: TRBJ2-7; V: TRBV12-3/TRBV12-4; size: many; D: -; length: 12; CDR3: CASSMGSYEQYF; DNA: TGTGCCAGCAGTATGGGCTCCTACGAGCAGTACTTC
J: TRBJ2-7; V: TRBV7-2; size: -; D: -; length: 14; CDR3: CASSPGLNTYEQYF; DNA: TGTGCCAGCAGCCCCGGACTCAATACCTACGAGCAGTACTTC
J: TRBJ2-2; V: TRBV7-9; size: -; D: TRBD2; length: 13; CDR3: CASSWTSAGELFF; DNA: TGTGCCAGCAGCTGGACTAGCGCGGGGGAGCTGTTTTTT
J: TRBJ1-1; V: TRBV12-3/TRBV12-4; size: many; D: -; length: 12; CDR3: CASTLGLSEAFF; DNA: TGTGCCAGCACCTTGGGGTTGTCTGAAGCTTTCTTT
J: TRBJ1-5; V: TRBV28; size: -; D: TRBD1; length: 18; CDR3: CASSPTNLRQGGTQPQHF; DNA: TGTGCCAGCAGCCCTACCAACCTAAGACAGGGAGGCACTCAGCCCCAGCATTTT
J: TRBJ2-7; V: TRBV27; size: few; D: -; length: 13; CDR3: CASSFSSTYEQYF; DNA: TGTGCCAGCAGTTTTTCCAGTACCTACGAGCAGTACTTC
J: TRBJ2-2; V: TRBV7-6; size: few; D: -; length: 13; CDR3: CASVSANTGELFF; DNA: TGTGCCAGCGTTAGCGCGAACACCGGGGAGCTGTTTTTT
J: TRBJ2-1; V: TRBV5-1; size: -; D: TRBD2; length: 20; CDR3: CASSLKGASGGTTPNNEQFF; DNA: TGCGCCAGCAGCCTGAAGGGGGCTAGCGGGGGTACAACACCTAACAATGAGCAGTTCTTC
J: TRBJ2-3; V: TRBV6-5; size: -; D: -; length: 16; CDR3: CASSYWTSMGPDTQYF; DNA: TGTGCCAGCAGTTACTGGACGAGTATGGGCCCAGATACGCAGTATTTT
J: TRBJ2-3; V: TRBV6-2/TRBV6-3; size: few; D: -; length: 18; CDR3: CASRQTLETDRSGDTQYF; DNA: TGTGCCAGCAGACAGACCCTAGAGACCGATCGGAGCGGCGATACGCAGTATTTT
J: TRBJ2-1; V: TRBV15; size: -; D: -; length: 13; CDR3: CATSRGRYNEQFF; DNA: TGTGCCACCAGCAGAGGTAGATACAATGAGCAGTTCTTC
J: TRBJ1-5; V: TRBV29-1; size: few; D: -; length: 14; CDR3: CSVWDGYSNQPQHF; DNA: TGCAGCGTCTGGGACGGCTATAGCAATCAGCCCCAGCATTTT
J: TRBJ2-7; V: TRBV9; size: few; D: TRBD1; length: 15; CDR3: CASSPRGQASYEQYF; DNA: TGTGCCAGCAGTCCCCGGGGACAGGCGTCCTACGAGCAGTACTTC
J: TRBJ1-2; V: TRBV27; size: -; D: -; length: 15; CDR3: CASSQGTDVQPGYTF; DNA: TGTGCCAGCAGTCAAGGGACGGATGTTCAGCCTGGCTACACCTTC
J: TRBJ2-7; V: TRBV7-9; size: many; D: -; length: 12; CDR3: CASSPARIEQYF; DNA: TGTGCCAGCAGCCCCGCCCGGATTGAGCAGTACTTC
J: TRBJ2-5; V: TRBV29-1; size: few; D: -; length: 12; CDR3: CSVEGGGETQYF; DNA: TGCAGCGTTGAGGGCGGGGGCGAGACCCAGTACTTC
J: TRBJ2-1; V: TRBV7-3; size: -; D: -; length: 16; CDR3: CASSFTGGGLYNEQFF; DNA: TGTGCCAGCAGCTTTACAGGGGGGGGGCTTTACAATGAGCAGTTCTTC
J: TRBJ2-5; V: TRBV2; size: few; D: TRBD2; length: 16; CDR3: CASRTTSGGAPETQYF; DNA: TGTGCCAGCAGGACGACTAGCGGGGGGGCCCCGGAGACCCAGTACTTC
J: TRBJ2-5; V: TRBV11-2; size: -; D: TRBD2; length: 14; CDR3: CASSLGLGRETQYF; DNA: TGTGCCAGCAGCTTGGGACTAGGCCGGGAGACCCAGTACTTC
J: TRBJ2-1; V: TRBV11-2; size: -; D: -; length: 14; CDR3: CASSLDPGVGEQFF; DNA: TGTGCCAGCAGCTTAGATCCAGGGGTCGGGGAGCAGTTCTTC
J: TRBJ1-4; V: TRBV28; size: -; D: TRBD1; length: 14; CDR3: CASSLSQGNEKLFF; DNA: TGTGCCAGCAGTTTGTCACAGGGGAATGAAAAACTGTTTTTT
J: TRBJ2-1; V: TRBV7-4; size: -; D: TRBD1; length: 15; CDR3: CASSLAGQGANEQFF; DNA: TGTGCCAGCAGCTTAGCGGGACAGGGGGCAAATGAGCAGTTCTTC
J: TRBJ2-2; V: TRBV29-1; size: -; D: TRBD2; length: 14; CDR3: CSAMGGANTGELFF; DNA: TGCAGCGCCATGGGAGGGGCGAACACCGGGGAGCTGTTTTTT
J: TRBJ1-3; V: TRBV6-1; size: few; D: -; length: 15; CDR3: CASSPTGNSGNTIYF; DNA: TGTGCCAGCAGTCCGACAGGAAACTCTGGAAACACCATATATTTT